This entry lists 5 T cell receptor beta chains sequenced from one sample in a study of T cells in Graves' hyperthyroidism and ophthalmopathy. It was RNA transcripts that yielded the amplified TCR beta CDR3 regions. The HTBI primer set served for first-round RT-PCR of the TCR CDR3. MiXCR was run by TCRdb on the multiplex PCR reads, yielding one entry per CDR3 protein. The sample lists around 530,000 distinct CDR3 sequences; roughly 17% were seen once. The sample comprised blood. These receptors all stem from a woman between 18 and 30 years old with Graves' ophthalmopathy.

Many counts were recorded for this clonotype. The chain is built from TRBV3-1 and TRBJ2-3; 8 bases map to TRBD2. J was trimmed by 2 bases and V by 0 bases; bases with no gene match: 4. The CDR3 is made up of 16 amino acids. The germline CDR1 and CDR2 sequences are LGHDT and YNNKEL (reference sequence). The CDR3 nucleotides are TGTGCCAGCAGCCAAGAAGGGCGGGAGGTCACAGATACGCAGTATTTT. This encodes CASSQEGREVTDTQYF.

This clonotype has ten or more counts. The chain combines TRBV5-1 with TRBJ2-3; 10 bases agree with TRBD2. The V segment lost 4 bases and the J segment 6 bases; nucleotides outside the gene matches: 17. CDR3 length equals 18 residues. Germline V gene sequence: CDR1 SGHRS, CDR2 YFSETQ. The CDR3 DNA reads as TGCGCCAGCAGCCACCCCCAAGCGGGGGGGATTAGAGCTGATACGCAGTATTTT. The encoded protein is CASSHPQAGGIRADTQYF.

This clonotype has a count of ten or more. This chain joins TRBV27 and TRBJ2-5; weak D call: TRBD2 (6 bases). V was trimmed by 6 bases and J by 2 bases, leaving 7 bases between them. The CDR3 runs to 12 residues. Germline V CDR1 and CDR2: MNHEY, SMNVEV (reference sequence). The CDR3 here is CASRGLQETQYF. The CDR3 DNA sequence: TGTGCCAGCAGGGGACTGCAAGAGACCCAGTACTTC.

The chain uses TRBV7-8 and TRBJ2-1, with 15 bases fitting TRBD2. V gave up 2 bases and J gave up 9 bases; unmatched junction bases: 2. The CDR3 has 15 residues. Germline assignment: CDR1 SGHVS and CDR2 FQNEAQ. The CDR3 DNA reads TGTGCCAGCAGCTTAAGGACTAGCGGGGGGGCTGAGCAGTTCTTC. Amino acid sequence: CASSLRTSGGAEQFF.

This clonotype has at least ten counts. This sequence joins TRBV28 and TRBJ1-1, with 7 positions matching TRBD1. The V and J ends lost 3 bases and 0 bases, in that order; junction bases with no gene match: 7. The germline CDR1 and CDR2 sequences are MDHEN and SYDVKM. The CDR3 covers 16 residues. Here the CDR3 reads CASSFPQDRLNTEAFF. CDR3 coding DNA: TGTGCCAGCAGTTTCCCTCAGGACAGGTTGAACACTGAAGCTTTCTTT.